This T cell receptor beta chain was captured in a study of blood T cell repertoires in COVID-19. About the research overall: Samples of COVID-19 (acute and convalescent) were obtained from the United States, Italy and Spain.

Method: immunoSEQ multiplex PCR; TCRdb's copy keeps in-frame clones and lacks some. This sample has about 120,000 clones, with around 91% found just once. Germline V lookup: CDR1 SEHNR, CDR2 FQNEAQ (reference sequence). This CDR3 spans 14 amino acids. As for this clone: The junction differs from germline at one of its ends, possibly a read error.

The clonotype comes from a man between 65 and 85 years old with active or convalescent COVID-19. Sequencing was carried out using peripheral blood. The chain recombines TRBV7-9 with TRBJ2-5, with 11 bases that match TRBD2. The CDR3 protein is CASSLAGGSETQYF. Written as DNA, the CDR3 is TGTGCCAGCAGCCTAGCGGGAGGCAGTGAGACCCAGTACTTC.